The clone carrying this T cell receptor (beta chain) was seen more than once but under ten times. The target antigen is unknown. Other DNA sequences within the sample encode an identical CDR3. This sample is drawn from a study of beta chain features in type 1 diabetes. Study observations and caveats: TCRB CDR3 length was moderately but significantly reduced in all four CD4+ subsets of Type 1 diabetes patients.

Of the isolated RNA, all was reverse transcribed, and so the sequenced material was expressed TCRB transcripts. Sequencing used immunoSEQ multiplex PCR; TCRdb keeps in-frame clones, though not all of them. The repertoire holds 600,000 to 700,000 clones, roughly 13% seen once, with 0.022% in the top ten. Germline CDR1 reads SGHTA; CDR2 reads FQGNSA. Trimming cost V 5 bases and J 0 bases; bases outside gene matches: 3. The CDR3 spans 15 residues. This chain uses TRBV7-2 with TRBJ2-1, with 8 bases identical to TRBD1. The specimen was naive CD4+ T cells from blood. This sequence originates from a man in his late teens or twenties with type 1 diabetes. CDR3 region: CASSLTGGSYNEQFF. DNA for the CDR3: TGTGCCAGCAGCCTCACAGGGGGCTCCTACAATGAGCAGTTCTTC.